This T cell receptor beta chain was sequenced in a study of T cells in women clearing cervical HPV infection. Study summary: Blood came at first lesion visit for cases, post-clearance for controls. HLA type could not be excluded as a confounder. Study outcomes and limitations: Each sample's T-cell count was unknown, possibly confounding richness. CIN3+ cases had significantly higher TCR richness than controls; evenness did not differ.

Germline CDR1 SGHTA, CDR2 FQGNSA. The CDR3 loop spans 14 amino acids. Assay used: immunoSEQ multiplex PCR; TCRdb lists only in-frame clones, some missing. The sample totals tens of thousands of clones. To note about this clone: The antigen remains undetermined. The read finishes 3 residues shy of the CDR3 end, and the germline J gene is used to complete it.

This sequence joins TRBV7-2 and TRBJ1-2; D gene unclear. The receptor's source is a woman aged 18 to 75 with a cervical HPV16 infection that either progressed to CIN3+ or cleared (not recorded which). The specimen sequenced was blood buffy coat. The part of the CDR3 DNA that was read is TGTGCCAGCAGCCCCCAACAGAGCTCCTACGAC. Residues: CASSPQQSSYD. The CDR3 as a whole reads CASSPQQSSYDYTF.